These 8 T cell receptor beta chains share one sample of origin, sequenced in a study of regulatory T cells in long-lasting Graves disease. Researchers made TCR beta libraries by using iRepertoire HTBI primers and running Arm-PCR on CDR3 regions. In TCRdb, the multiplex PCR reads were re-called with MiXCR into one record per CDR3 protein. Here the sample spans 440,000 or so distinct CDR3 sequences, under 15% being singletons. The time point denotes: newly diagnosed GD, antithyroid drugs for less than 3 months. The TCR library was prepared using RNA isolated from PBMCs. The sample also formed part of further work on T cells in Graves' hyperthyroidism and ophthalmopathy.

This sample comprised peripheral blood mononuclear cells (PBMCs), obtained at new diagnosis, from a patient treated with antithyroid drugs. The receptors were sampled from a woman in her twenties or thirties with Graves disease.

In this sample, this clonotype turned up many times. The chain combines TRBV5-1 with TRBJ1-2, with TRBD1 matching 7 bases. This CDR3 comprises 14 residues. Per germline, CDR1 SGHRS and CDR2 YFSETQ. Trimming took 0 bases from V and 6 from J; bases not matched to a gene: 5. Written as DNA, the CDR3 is TGCGCCAGCAGCTTGGTGACAGGGAACGATGGCTACACCTTC. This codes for CASSLVTGNDGYTF.

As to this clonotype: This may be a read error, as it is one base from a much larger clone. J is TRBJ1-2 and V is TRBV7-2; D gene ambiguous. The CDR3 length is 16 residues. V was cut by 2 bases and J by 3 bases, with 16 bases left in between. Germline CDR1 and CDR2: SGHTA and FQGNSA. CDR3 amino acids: CASSLLGAGSYYGYTF. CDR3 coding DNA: TGTGCCAGCAGCTTACTGGGAGCGGGATCCTACTATGGCTACACCTTC.

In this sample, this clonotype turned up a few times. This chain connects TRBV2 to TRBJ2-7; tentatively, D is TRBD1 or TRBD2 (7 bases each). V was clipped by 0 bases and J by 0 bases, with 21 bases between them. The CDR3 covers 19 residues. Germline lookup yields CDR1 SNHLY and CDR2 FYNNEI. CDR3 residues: CASSEAWEGGTVTSYEQYF. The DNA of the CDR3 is TGTGCCAGCAGTGAAGCGTGGGAGGGGGGGACAGTGACCTCCTACGAGCAGTACTTC.

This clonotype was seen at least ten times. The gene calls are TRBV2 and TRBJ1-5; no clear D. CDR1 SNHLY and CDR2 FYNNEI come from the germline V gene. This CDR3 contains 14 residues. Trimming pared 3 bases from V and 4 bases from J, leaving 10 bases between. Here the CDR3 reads CASSDRRQNQPQHF. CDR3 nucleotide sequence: TGTGCCAGCAGTGATCGACGGCAAAATCAGCCCCAGCATTTT.

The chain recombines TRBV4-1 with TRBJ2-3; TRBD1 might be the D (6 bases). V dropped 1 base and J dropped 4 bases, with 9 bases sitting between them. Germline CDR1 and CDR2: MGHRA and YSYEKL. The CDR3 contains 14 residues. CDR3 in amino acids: CASSQGPGADTQYF. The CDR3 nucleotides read TGCGCCAGCAGCCAAGGTCCAGGGGCAGATACGCAGTATTTT.

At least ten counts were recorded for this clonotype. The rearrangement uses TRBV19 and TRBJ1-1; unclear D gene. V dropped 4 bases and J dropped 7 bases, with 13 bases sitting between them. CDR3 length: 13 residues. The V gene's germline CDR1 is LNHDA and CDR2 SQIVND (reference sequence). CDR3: CASSTLDGFEAFF. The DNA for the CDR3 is TGTGCCAGTAGTACGTTGGACGGGTTTGAAGCTTTCTTT.

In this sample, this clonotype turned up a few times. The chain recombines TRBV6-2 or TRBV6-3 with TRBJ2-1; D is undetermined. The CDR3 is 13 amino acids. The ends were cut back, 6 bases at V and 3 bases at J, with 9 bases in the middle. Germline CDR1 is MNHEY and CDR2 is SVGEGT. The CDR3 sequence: CASRGRRYNEQFF. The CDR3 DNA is TGTGCCAGCAGGGGCAGGCGCTACAATGAGCAGTTCTTC.

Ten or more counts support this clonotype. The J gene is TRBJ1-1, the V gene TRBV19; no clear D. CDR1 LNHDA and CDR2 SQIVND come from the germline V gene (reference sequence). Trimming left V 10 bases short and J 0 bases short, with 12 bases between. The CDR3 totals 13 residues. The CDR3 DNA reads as TGTGCCACCTCGTGGCAGCTGAACACTGAAGCTTTCTTT. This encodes CATSWQLNTEAFF.